This TCR beta chain appears in the sequencing data of a study of blood T cell repertoires in COVID-19. At the level of the study: Material from acute and convalescent COVID-19 was sourced from the United States, Italy and Spain. The analysed material was cDNA or gDNA that came from T cells, B-cell-depleted T cells, or PBMCs.

As processed by the authors: Reference gene primer amplification gave nucleated cell count estimates. The data were produced by immunoSEQ multiplex PCR, yet TCRdb's version contains in-frame clones alone and is incomplete. V and J calls and clone size follow that table, whereas D and trimming were derived from the DNA. The repertoire consists of over 65,000 clones, with roughly 90% occurring once and the leading ten covering about 8.9%. The trim removed 3 bases at V and 2 bases at J, leaving 8 bases unmatched. The CDR3 spans 16 residues. The germline V gene has CDR1 PRHDT and CDR2 FYEKMQ (reference sequence).

The sample taken for sequencing was peripheral blood. The rearrangement joins TRBV13 to TRBJ2-3; 7 bases line up with TRBD1. The clonotype was recovered from a human donor in a cohort sampled during active COVID-19. CDR3 sequence reads: CASSFAMTGTTDTQYF. The CDR3 DNA follows: TGTGCCAGCAGCTTCGCAATGACAGGGACCACAGATACGCAGTATTTT.